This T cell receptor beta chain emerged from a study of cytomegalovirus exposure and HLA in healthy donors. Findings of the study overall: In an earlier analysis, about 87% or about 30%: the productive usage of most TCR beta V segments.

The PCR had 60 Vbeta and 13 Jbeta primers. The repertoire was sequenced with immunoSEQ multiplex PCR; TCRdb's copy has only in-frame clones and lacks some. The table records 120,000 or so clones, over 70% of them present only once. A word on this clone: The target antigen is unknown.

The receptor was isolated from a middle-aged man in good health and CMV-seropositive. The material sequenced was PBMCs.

The CDR3 DNA reads as TGCGCCAGCAGTGAGTTAACTGAAGCTTTCTTT. This translates into CASSELTEAFF. This chain links TRBV10-2 with TRBJ1-1, with D unresolved. Germline CDR1 and CDR2: WSHSY and SAAADI. The CDR3 is 11 amino acids. V was trimmed by 1 base and J by 5 bases, leaving 2 bases between them.